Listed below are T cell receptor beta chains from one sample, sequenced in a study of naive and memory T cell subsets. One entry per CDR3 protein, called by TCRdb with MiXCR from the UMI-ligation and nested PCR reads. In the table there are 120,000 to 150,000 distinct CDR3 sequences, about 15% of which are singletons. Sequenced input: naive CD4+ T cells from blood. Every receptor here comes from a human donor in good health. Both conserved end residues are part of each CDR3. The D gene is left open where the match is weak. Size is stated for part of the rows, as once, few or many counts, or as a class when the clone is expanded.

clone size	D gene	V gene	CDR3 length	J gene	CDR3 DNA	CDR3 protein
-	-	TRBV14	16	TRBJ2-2	TGTGCCAGCAGCCGCGGAGGACCCTGGGACACCGGGGAGCTGTTTTTT	CASSRGGPWDTGELFF
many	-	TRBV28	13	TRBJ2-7	TGTGCCAGCAGCTCCAGGGCAGGACGCGAGCAGTACTTC	CASSSRAGREQYF
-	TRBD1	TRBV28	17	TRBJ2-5	TGTGCCAGCAGTTTAGAAGCCGGACAGGGGGCGAAAGAGACCCAGTACTTC	CASSLEAGQGAKETQYF
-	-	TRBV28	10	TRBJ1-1	TGTGCCAGCAGTTTTGGCGAAGCTTTCTTT	CASSFGEAFF
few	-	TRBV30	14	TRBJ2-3	TGTGCCTGGACAGCCGGGGTCGTTACAGATACGCAGTATTTT	CAWTAGVVTDTQYF
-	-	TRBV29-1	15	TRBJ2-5	TGCAGCGTCGAATCCACGCGGACAACCAGAGAGACCCAGTACTTC	CSVESTRTTRETQYF
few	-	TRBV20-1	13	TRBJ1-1	TGCAGTGCTAGTAACCAGGGTAGGGGTGAAGCTTTCTTT	CSASNQGRGEAFF
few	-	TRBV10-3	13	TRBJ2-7	TGTGCCATCAGGCAACCGGGACCCTACGAGCAGTACTTC	CAIRQPGPYEQYF
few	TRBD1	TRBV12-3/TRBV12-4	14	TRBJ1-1	TGTGCCAGCAGTGGAGACAGGGCTAGCACTGAAGCTTTCTTT	CASSGDRASTEAFF
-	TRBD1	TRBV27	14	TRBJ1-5	TGTGCCAGCAGTTTTGACAGGGGGAGTCAGCCCCAGCATTTT	CASSFDRGSQPQHF
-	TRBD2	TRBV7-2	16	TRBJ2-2	TGTGCCAGCAGCCCGCCGGGACTAGCGTTCTTCGGGGAGCTGTTTTTT	CASSPPGLAFFGELFF
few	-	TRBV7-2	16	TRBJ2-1	TGTGCCAGCAGCCGCTACAGGGATTCCACAAACAATGAGCAGTTCTTC	CASSRYRDSTNNEQFF
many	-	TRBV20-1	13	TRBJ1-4	TGCAGTGCCAGCTCCGGGAGCGGTGAAAAACTGTTTTTT	CSASSGSGEKLFF
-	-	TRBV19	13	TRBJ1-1	TGTGCCAGTAGTTTCCTCCGGAGTACTGAAGCTTTCTTT	CASSFLRSTEAFF
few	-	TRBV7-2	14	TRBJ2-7	TGTGCCAGCAGCTTAACTAGCATCGGCTACGAGCAGTACTTC	CASSLTSIGYEQYF
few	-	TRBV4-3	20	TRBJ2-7	TGCGCCAGCAGCCAAGATTATTCGGTAGGGGTAGGAGGCCCTTTACACGAGCAGTACTTC	CASSQDYSVGVGGPLHEQYF
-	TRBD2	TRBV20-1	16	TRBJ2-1	TGCAGTGCTAGAGGGGTCCTAGCGGGACCGTACAATGAGCAGTTCTTC	CSARGVLAGPYNEQFF
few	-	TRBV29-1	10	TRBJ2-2	TGCAGCGGAGGGACCGGGGAGCTGTTTTTT	CSGGTGELFF
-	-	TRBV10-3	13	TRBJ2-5	TGTGCCATCGCCCCGGGTGGAGGGGAGACCCAGTACTTC	CAIAPGGGETQYF
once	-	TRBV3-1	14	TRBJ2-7	TGTGCCAGCAGCCAAGCCGGCGTTTTGGCACGGCAGTACTTC	CASSQAGVLARQYF
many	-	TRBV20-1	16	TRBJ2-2	TGCAGTGCTAGAGATCGATTGGGTTTGGGCGCCGGGGAGCTGTTTTTT	CSARDRLGLGAGELFF
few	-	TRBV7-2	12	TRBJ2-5	TGTGCCAGCAGCTTTAGCGGAGAGACCCAGTACTTC	CASSFSGETQYF
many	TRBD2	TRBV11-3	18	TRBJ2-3	TGTGCCAGCAGCTTAGATAACCCTAGCGGGGGACCTGCGGATACGCAGTATTTT	CASSLDNPSGGPADTQYF
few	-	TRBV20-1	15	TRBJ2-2	TGCAGTGCTAGGCCCTATAGGACGAACACCGGGGAGCTGTTTTTT	CSARPYRTNTGELFF
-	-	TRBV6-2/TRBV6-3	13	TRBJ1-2	TGTGCCAGCAGTTTACAGAAAACCTATGGCTACACCTTC	CASSLQKTYGYTF
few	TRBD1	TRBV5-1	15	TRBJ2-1	TGCGCCAGCAGCACTGCCGGGACAGGGTATAATGAGCAGTTCTTC	CASSTAGTGYNEQFF
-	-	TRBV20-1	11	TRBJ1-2	TGCAGTGCTAGAGGAGGGTATGGCTACACCTTC	CSARGGYGYTF
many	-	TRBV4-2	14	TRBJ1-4	TGTGCCAGCAGCCAAATGAGGACTAATGAAAAACTGTTTTTT	CASSQMRTNEKLFF
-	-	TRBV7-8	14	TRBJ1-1	TGTGCCAGCAGCTTAGAAGGCAGGGATACTGAAGCTTTCTTT	CASSLEGRDTEAFF
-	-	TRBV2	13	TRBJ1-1	TGTGCCAGGACCGGGACGGTGAACACTGAAGCTTTCTTT	CARTGTVNTEAFF
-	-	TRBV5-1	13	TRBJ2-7	TGCGCCAGCAGCTCCCGATCAGAGAACGAGCAGTACTTC	CASSSRSENEQYF
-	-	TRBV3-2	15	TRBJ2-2	TGTGCCAGCAGCCCGCCCAAGCGGGAGCCCGGGGAGCTGTTTTTT	CASSPPKREPGELFF
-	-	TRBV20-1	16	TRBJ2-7	TGCAGTGCTAGAGTGGGGGTCCCGCGTTCGGGATACGAGCAGTACTTC	CSARVGVPRSGYEQYF
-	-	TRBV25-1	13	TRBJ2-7	TGTGCCAGCAGTGGTGGAGCGATTTACGAGCAGTACTTC	CASSGGAIYEQYF
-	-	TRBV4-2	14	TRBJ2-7	TGTGCCAGCAGCCCTACTGAGGGTACCAACGAGCAGTACTTC	CASSPTEGTNEQYF
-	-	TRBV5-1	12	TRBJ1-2	TGCGCCAGTTCCAGAGTTAACTATGGCTACACCTTC	CASSRVNYGYTF
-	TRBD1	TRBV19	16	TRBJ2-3	TGTGCCAGTAGTGCCCGGGACAGGGGGCGAGGAGATACGCAGTATTTT	CASSARDRGRGDTQYF
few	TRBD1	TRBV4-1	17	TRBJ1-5	TGCGCCAGCAGCCAAATTATTCGGACAGGGGGCAATCAGCCCCAGCATTTT	CASSQIIRTGGNQPQHF
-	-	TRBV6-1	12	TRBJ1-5	TGTGCCAGCAGTGAAAGTAATCAGCCCCAGCATTTT	CASSESNQPQHF
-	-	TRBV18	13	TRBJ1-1	TGTGCCAGCTCACTTTCAGGGGCCCCTGAAGCTTTCTTT	CASSLSGAPEAFF
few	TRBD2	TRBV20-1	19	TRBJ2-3	TGCAGTGCTAGTAGGGCCGGTGCACTAGCGGGAGGTTTCGCAGATACGCAGTATTTT	CSASRAGALAGGFADTQYF
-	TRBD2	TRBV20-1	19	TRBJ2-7	TGCAGTGCTAGAGATTCGAAACTAGCGGGCCTCTACAGCTCCTACGAGCAGTACTTC	CSARDSKLAGLYSSYEQYF
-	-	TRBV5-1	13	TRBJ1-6	TGCGCCAGCAGCGATTCCTCAGGCTCACCCCTCCACTTT	CASSDSSGSPLHF
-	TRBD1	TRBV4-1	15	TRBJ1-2	TGCGCCAGCAGCCAAGACCCGACAGGGCTCTATGGCTACACCTTC	CASSQDPTGLYGYTF
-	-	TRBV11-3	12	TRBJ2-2	TGTGCCAGCAGCCTCCAGCCAGGGGAGCTGTTTTTT	CASSLQPGELFF
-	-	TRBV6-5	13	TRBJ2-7	TGTGCCAGCAGTCTAAATTTGGGTTACGAGCAGTACTTC	CASSLNLGYEQYF
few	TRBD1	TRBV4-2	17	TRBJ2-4	TGTGCCAGCAGCCAACTTCTCAGGGGGCAAGCCAAAAACATTCAGTACTTC	CASSQLLRGQAKNIQYF
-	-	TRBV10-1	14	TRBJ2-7	TGCGCCAGCAGTCAGGCGATACGGCCCTACGAGCAGTACTTC	CASSQAIRPYEQYF
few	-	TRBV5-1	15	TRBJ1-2	TGCGCCAGCAGTGCGGGGACGGATGGTTTCTATGGCTACACCTTC	CASSAGTDGFYGYTF
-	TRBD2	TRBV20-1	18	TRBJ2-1	TGCAGTGCTAGATCCTTTGGGGTAGCGGGAGCCCTTGTCAATGAGCAGTTCTTC	CSARSFGVAGALVNEQFF
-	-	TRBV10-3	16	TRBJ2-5	TGTGCCATCAGTGGAAGGGCGGGGAGGTCGGCAGAGACCCAGTACTTC	CAISGRAGRSAETQYF
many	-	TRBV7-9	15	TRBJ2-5	TGTGCCAGCAGCTTAAGTCCTGGGCAGCAAGAGACCCAGTACTTC	CASSLSPGQQETQYF
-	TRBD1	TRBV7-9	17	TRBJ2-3	TGTGCCAGCAGCTTAGGGGCGGAACAGGGGCCCACAGATACGCAGTATTTT	CASSLGAEQGPTDTQYF